These 13 T cell receptor beta chains were all obtained from the same sample, sequenced in a study. TCRdb re-called the RT-PCR reads through MiXCR, storing one row per CDR3 protein. The sample has about 680,000 distinct CDR3 sequences; over 12% are singletons. The sequenced sample was memory CD4+ T cells from blood. The receptors here all came from a female donor in good health, serving as a healthy control.

This clonotype was detected many times. The J gene is TRBJ2-1, the V gene TRBV6-5, with 10 nucleotides matching TRBD2. Germline CDR1 reads MNHEY; CDR2 reads SVGAGI. J was trimmed by 4 bases and V by 4 bases; bases with no gene match: 7. The CDR3 runs to 16 residues. The CDR3 nucleotides are TGTGCCAGCAGTTCCCTAAGCGGGGGGGTATACAATGAGCAGTTCTTC. Translated: CASSSLSGGVYNEQFF.

The genes are TRBV20-1 and TRBJ1-5; 10 bases fit TRBD1. V dropped 5 bases and J dropped 2; count of bases not matched to a gene: 3. The germline V gene has CDR1 DFQATT and CDR2 SNEGSKA (reference sequence). CDR3 length equals 14 residues. The CDR3 here is CSAGGTGGNQPQHF. CDR3 in DNA: TGCAGTGCTGGGGGGACAGGGGGCAATCAGCCCCAGCATTTT.

Many counts were recorded for this clonotype. The J gene is TRBJ2-3, the V gene TRBV7-2; unclear D gene. The length of the CDR3 is 15 residues. The V end lost 2 bases, the J end lost 1 base, and 10 bases lay between the germline ends. CDR1 SGHTA and CDR2 FQGNSA come from the germline V gene. The CDR3: CASSLSRSGTDTQYF. Written as DNA, the CDR3 is TGTGCCAGCAGCTTATCGCGGAGCGGCACAGATACGCAGTATTTT.

In its sample, this clonotype was seen many times. The V gene is TRBV5-1, the J gene TRBJ2-7, with a weak D call TRBD2 (5 bases). Germline CDR1 is SGHRS and CDR2 is YFSETQ. Trimming cost V 2 bases and J 2 bases, with 14 bases left between them. CDR3 size: 15 residues. The CDR3 spells CASSFLSGSPYEQYF. The CDR3 DNA is TGCGCCAGCAGCTTCTTGTCGGGATCCCCCTACGAGCAGTACTTC.

The chain combines TRBV20-1 with TRBJ2-3; D unclear. The germline V gene has CDR1 DFQATT and CDR2 SNEGSKA (reference sequence). Trimming pared 7 bases from V and 0 bases from J, leaving 5 bases between. The CDR3 has 11 amino acids. CDR3: CSVRSTDTQYF. In DNA form, the CDR3 reads TGCAGTGTTCGTAGCACAGATACGCAGTATTTT.

This clonotype was seen repeatedly, ten times or more. The rearrangement uses TRBV29-1 and TRBJ1-2; D is unresolved. Germline CDR1 SQVTM, CDR2 ANQGSEA. Trimming left V 2 bases short and J 8 bases short, with 12 bases between. This CDR3 is 12 amino acids long. The CDR3 coding sequence is TGCAGCGTTGAAACGAACGCTTGGGGCTACACCTTC. It is translated as CSVETNAWGYTF.

This clonotype was seen many times. The V call is TRBV5-6, the J call TRBJ1-2; unclear D gene. Germline V gene data show CDR1 as SGHDT and CDR2 as YYEEEE. The CDR3 runs to 14 residues. V was pared by 4 bases and J by 5 bases, with 15 bases between. The CDR3 DNA reads as TGTGCCAGCAGCGCACCCGGGATCTCGTATGGCTACACCTTC. As protein: CASSAPGISYGYTF.

This clonotype has at least ten counts. The gene calls are TRBV29-1 and TRBJ1-1, with 9 bases aligning to TRBD1. V was clipped by 7 bases and J by 3 bases; unmatched bases: 6. The CDR3 totals 13 residues. CDR1 and CDR2 (germline): SQVTM, ANQGSEA. CDR3 in DNA: TGCAGCGGATCGGGACAGGGAGACACTGAAGCTTTCTTT. It specifies CSGSGQGDTEAFF.

This clonotype has a handful of counts. This sequence joins TRBV15 and TRBJ1-6; 10 positions agree with TRBD1. Germline assignment: CDR1 LNHNV and CDR2 YYDKDF (reference sequence). The CDR3 spans 16 residues. Trimming removed 0 bases from V and 7 bases from J; junction bases left unmatched: 3. CDR3 protein: CATSRDGQGVNSPLHF. The CDR3 DNA reads as TGTGCCACCAGCAGAGACGGACAGGGGGTGAATTCACCCCTCCACTTT. The full variable domain, in which reference TRBV15 and TRBJ1-6 provide the parts outside the CDR3, is DAMVIQNPRYQVTQFGKPVTLSCSQTLNHNVMYWYQQKSSQAPKLLFHYYDKDFNNEADTPDNFQSRRPNTSFCFLDIRSPGLGDTAMYLCATSRDGQGVNSPLHFGNGTRLTVT.

This clonotype was picked up many times. V gene TRBV5-1 combines with J gene TRBJ1-2; unclear D gene. The CDR3 runs to 13 residues. CDR1 SGHRS and CDR2 YFSETQ come from the germline V gene. V was trimmed by 0 bases and J by 0 bases, leaving 3 bases between them. CDR3 sequence: CASSLVPNYGYTF. The CDR3 coding sequence is TGCGCCAGCAGCTTGGTACCTAACTATGGCTACACCTTC.

Ten or more counts support this clonotype. This chain joins TRBV7-2 and TRBJ2-1; the match to TRBD2 covers 8 bases. Per germline, CDR1 SGHTA and CDR2 FQGNSA. The CDR3 consists of 16 residues. V was clipped by 5 bases and J by 0 bases; unmatched bases: 6. The DNA of the CDR3 is TGTGCCAGCAGCCCTCAGCGGGAGAGCTCCTACAATGAGCAGTTCTTC. This translates into CASSPQRESSYNEQFF.

This clonotype was detected ten times or more. This chain joins TRBV7-6 and TRBJ1-1, with 7 bases matching TRBD1. V gave up 1 base and J gave up 5 bases; unmatched junction bases: 10. The germline V gene encodes CDR1 SGHVS and CDR2 FNYEAQ. CDR3 length equals 16 residues. CDR3 in DNA: TGTGCCAGCAGCTTAGGGTCTACAGGGGTTAGGACTGAAGCTTTCTTT. Encoded protein: CASSLGSTGVRTEAFF.

This clonotype was seen ten or more times. J is TRBJ2-7 and V is TRBV20-1; TRBD2 might be the D (6 bases). CDR1 is DFQATT, CDR2 SNEGSKA, per germline (reference sequence). The CDR3 spans 13 residues. Trimming left V 1 base short and J 2 bases short, with 9 bases between. The CDR3: CSARGRDPYEQYF. DNA of the CDR3: TGCAGTGCTAGAGGGCGGGACCCCTACGAGCAGTACTTC.